The rows below give T cell receptor beta chains drawn from one sample of a study of cytomegalovirus exposure and HLA in healthy donors. Profiling relied on immunoSEQ multiplex PCR, and the TCRdb table lists in-frame clones only, not all of them. Among roughly 86,000 clones listed, approximately 66% were seen once. Source material: PBMCs. The origin of the receptors is a man aged 25-45 years in good health and CMV-seronegative. Both conserved end residues are part of each CDR3. Each record gives: V gene, J gene, D gene, clone size, CDR3 length, CDR3 DNA, CDR3 protein. D genes are given only for firm matches. For some rows the clone size is stated as once, few or many, or as a class when expanded; others skip it.

TRBV20-1	TRBJ1-4	.	few	11	TGCAGTGCTTCTCGGACAGAAAAACTGTTTTTT	CSASRTEKLFF
TRBV6-6	TRBJ1-6	TRBD1	.	14	TGTGCCAGCAGTTCGGGACAGGATAATTCACCCCTCCACTTT	CASSSGQDNSPLHF
TRBV5-1	TRBJ2-5	TRBD2	.	15	TGCGCCAGCAGCAGAGGGACGGCCCGGGGGGGGGCCCAGTACTTC	CASSRGTARGGAQYF
TRBV18	TRBJ1-1	.	few	15	TGTGCCAGCTCACCACTCGGGGTGATGAACACTGAAGCTTTCTTT	CASSPLGVMNTEAFF
TRBV5-1	TRBJ2-7	TRBD2	.	15	TGCGCCAGCAGCTTGGACAGCGGGGGAACCTACGAGCAGTACTTC	CASSLDSGGTYEQYF
TRBV7-9	TRBJ2-7	TRBD2	.	16	TGTGCCAGCAGCTTGCCTGGACTAGCGGGAAGCTACGAGCAGTACTTC	CASSLPGLAGSYEQYF
TRBV7-9	TRBJ1-6	TRBD1	.	16	TGTTCCAGCAGCTTATGGGCAGGGGGAAGGAATTCACCCCTCCACTTT	CSSSLWAGGRNSPLHF
TRBV7-8	TRBJ1-3	.	.	16	TGTGCCAGCAGCAGAAGTGGTCCCGACAGGGGAAACACCATATATTTT	CASSRSGPDRGNTIYF
TRBV9	TRBJ2-1	TRBD2	.	16	TGTGCCAGCAGCCCTAGGACTAGCGGCTCCTACAATGAGCAGTTCTTC	CASSPRTSGSYNEQFF
TRBV18	TRBJ2-3	.	.	15	TGTGCCAGCTCAGAGAGCAGACAGGCCACAGATACGCAGTATTTT	CASSESRQATDTQYF
TRBV7-8	TRBJ2-5	.	.	14	TGTGCCAGCAGCTTATGGAGATTGCGAGAGACCCAGTACTTC	CASSLWRLRETQYF
TRBV6-5	TRBJ1-1	.	.	13	TGTGCCAGCAGATGGGGCAGGAACACTGAAGCTTTCTTT	CASRWGRNTEAFF
TRBV7-2	TRBJ1-2	.	.	14	TGTGCCAGCAGCGTGACCTCAGGCACCTATGGCTACACCTTC	CASSVTSGTYGYTF
TRBV9	TRBJ2-2	.	.	14	TGTGCCAGCAGCGTAGAAGGAGGGACCGGGGAGCTGTTTTTT	CASSVEGGTGELFF
TRBV6-4	TRBJ2-1	TRBD2	few	14	TGTGCCAGCAGTGACTCGACTAGCGGCAATGAGCAGTTCTTC	CASSDSTSGNEQFF
TRBV28	TRBJ2-7	.	once	15	TGTGCCAGCAGTTTCCAGGGACAAATTGCCTACGAGCAGTACTTC	CASSFQGQIAYEQYF
TRBV4-1	TRBJ2-7	TRBD2	few	13	TGCGCCAGCAGTAGCGGGGGAGCCTACGAGCAGTACTTC	CASSSGGAYEQYF
TRBV2	TRBJ2-5	TRBD1	.	14	TGTGCCAGCAGTGGGGCTAGGGGGCGGGAGACCCAGTACTTC	CASSGARGRETQYF
TRBV27	TRBJ2-7	TRBD1	.	12	TGTGCCAGCAGTGCCACAGGGGGCGAGCAGTACTTC	CASSATGGEQYF
TRBV19	TRBJ1-4	TRBD1	.	17	TGTGCCAGTAGTATGCCGGGACAGGCAACAACTAATGAAAAACTGTTTTTT	CASSMPGQATTNEKLFF
TRBV4-3	TRBJ1-6	.	.	17	TGCGCCAGCAGCCAAGTATTGGGTGGGCAGGGGAGCTCACCCCTCCACTTT	CASSQVLGGQGSSPLHF
TRBV4-3	TRBJ2-7	TRBD1	.	15	TGCGCCAGCAGCCAAGCCCAGGGGGCAGTCTACGAGCAGTACTTC	CASSQAQGAVYEQYF
TRBV29-1	TRBJ1-5	TRBD1	once	15	TGCAGCGTTGAAGTGACAGGGGAAAGCAATCAGCCCCAGCATTTT	CSVEVTGESNQPQHF
TRBV6-5	TRBJ2-7	TRBD1	few	13	TGTGCCACCCGGGGGACAGGGGTCCACGAGCAGTACTTC	CATRGTGVHEQYF
TRBV28	TRBJ2-7	TRBD1	.	14	TGTGCCAGCAGTGTTCCGGACAGGGCCTACGAGCAGTACTTC	CASSVPDRAYEQYF
TRBV6-5	TRBJ1-4	.	.	16	TGTGCCAGCAGTTACGATCCTACCGGGTTTAATGAAAAACTGTTTTTT	CASSYDPTGFNEKLFF
TRBV11-2	TRBJ2-7	.	.	15	TGTGCCAGCAGCTCCCTAGGGGGAGGGAAACACGAGCAGTACTTC	CASSSLGGGKHEQYF
TRBV25-1	TRBJ1-2	.	.	11	TGTGCCAGCAGGGTGGCGGGGGGCTACACCTTC	CASRVAGGYTF
TRBV4-2	TRBJ2-5	TRBD2	.	15	TGTGCCAGCAGCCAAGAGGCGGGGGGGCCCGAGACCCAGTACTTC	CASSQEAGGPETQYF
TRBV5-1	TRBJ2-7	.	.	14	TGCGCCAGCAGCTTGAATCTACGCTCCTACGAGCAGTACTTC	CASSLNLRSYEQYF
TRBV28	TRBJ2-5	TRBD2	.	14	TGTGCCAGCAACACCGCGGGGGGTTCAGAGACCCAGTACTTC	CASNTAGGSETQYF
TRBV27	TRBJ2-1	.	.	15	TGTGCCAGCAGTTCCCTCCGGGGGACCTACAATGAGCAGTTCTTC	CASSSLRGTYNEQFF
TRBV12-5	TRBJ2-2	.	.	16	TGTGCTAGTGGTACGACCGCGGGACCATCGGCCGGGGAGCTGTTTTTT	CASGTTAGPSAGELFF
TRBV27	TRBJ2-3	.	.	15	TGTGCCAGCAGCCAGATCAGGGTCCTGACAGATACGCAGTATTTT	CASSQIRVLTDTQYF
TRBV19	TRBJ2-1	TRBD2	.	14	TGTGCCAGTAGTGGGAGCGGGGGGCCGAATGAGCAGTTCTTC	CASSGSGGPNEQFF
TRBV2	TRBJ1-1	.	.	14	TGTGCCAGCAGTGAAAGGGGCAGTGGCTTGGAAGCTTTCTTT	CASSERGSGLEAFF
TRBV5-1	TRBJ2-3	.	.	16	TGCGCCAGCAGCCAGACACCGGGACTTAGCACAGATACGCAGTATTTT	CASSQTPGLSTDTQYF
TRBV4-2	TRBJ1-6	.	few	17	TGTGCCAGCAGCCAAGATAGAGGTCGAAACTATAATTCACCCCTCCACTTT	CASSQDRGRNYNSPLHF
TRBV5-1	TRBJ1-6	TRBD1	.	15	TGCGCCAGCAGCTTGGTAGCAGGGGGTAATTCACCCCTCCACTTT	CASSLVAGGNSPLHF
TRBV28	TRBJ2-1	TRBD2	.	13	TGTGCCAGCAGGGGGACTACCTACAATGAGCAGTTCTTC	CASRGTTYNEQFF
TRBV7-2	TRBJ1-4	.	.	13	TGTGCCAGCAGCATACAGGTTAATGAAAAACTGTTTTTT	CASSIQVNEKLFF
TRBV19	TRBJ2-3	TRBD1	few	13	TGTGCCACCCAGACAGGGGAGGCAGATACGCAGTATTTT	CATQTGEADTQYF
TRBV9	TRBJ2-1	TRBD1	.	14	TGTGCCAGCAGCCCGACAGGGGCGGGATATGAGCAGTTCTTC	CASSPTGAGYEQFF
TRBV27	TRBJ2-1	.	few	14	TGTGCCAGCAGTTTATCCCCTAGATACAATGAGCAGTTCTTC	CASSLSPRYNEQFF
TRBV11-2	TRBJ2-7	TRBD1	.	15	TGTGCCAGCAACTCAACCGGGACAGGGTCTCGCGAGCAGTACTTC	CASNSTGTGSREQYF
TRBV27	TRBJ2-3	TRBD2	.	15	TGTGCCAGCAGTTTCGGACCCTTGACTAGCGGGTGGAAGTATTTT	CASSFGPLTSGWKYF
TRBV19	TRBJ2-5	.	.	12	TGTGCCAGTAGTACTAGCGCAGAGACCCAGTACTTC	CASSTSAETQYF
TRBV19	TRBJ2-7	.	few	12	TGTGCCAGTAGTACCACCCGACAGGTGCAGTACTTC	CASSTTRQVQYF
TRBV10-3	TRBJ2-3	.	.	12	TGTGCCATCTCTAACCCGGCAGATACGCAGTATTTT	CAISNPADTQYF
TRBV7-2	TRBJ1-1	.	.	14	TGTGCCAGCAGCTGGACAGTGTCGAACACTGAAGCTTTCTTT	CASSWTVSNTEAFF
TRBV29-1	TRBJ1-5	.	.	14	TGCAGCGTTGTGACTCCTGATAGCAATCAGCCCCAGCATTTT	CSVVTPDSNQPQHF
TRBV2	TRBJ2-5	TRBD2	.	15	TGTGCCAGCCCCCCAGAGGGACTAGCGGAAGAGACCCAGTACTTC	CASPPEGLAEETQYF
TRBV9	TRBJ1-2	TRBD1	.	13	TGTGCCAGCAGCGTAGTGGACAGGGAGGGCTACACCTTC	CASSVVDREGYTF
TRBV7-2	TRBJ2-2	.	once	14	TGTGCCAGCAGCGCCCAGGCTGACACCGGGGAGCTGTTTTTT	CASSAQADTGELFF
TRBV13	TRBJ2-1	.	.	16	TGTGCCAGCAGCTTAGATCTGGGCCGATTTGTCAATGAGCAGTTCTTC	CASSLDLGRFVNEQFF
TRBV7-3	TRBJ1-2	TRBD1	.	13	TGTGCCAGCAGCTTCCGGACAGGGGACGGCTACACCTTC	CASSFRTGDGYTF
TRBV13	TRBJ1-3	TRBD1	.	16	TGTGCCAGCAGCTTTCGCCGGAGGACAGGAGGAAACACCATATATTTT	CASSFRRRTGGNTIYF
TRBV18	TRBJ2-7	TRBD2	.	16	TGTGCCAGCTCACCGCTTGGGGCTAGCGGGAGGGGCCAGCAGTACTTC	CASSPLGASGRGQQYF
TRBV27	TRBJ1-2	TRBD1	.	13	TGTGCCAGCATCGATCGGACAGGGGATGGCTACACCTTC	CASIDRTGDGYTF